This is a list of T cell receptor beta chains from one sample in a study of cytomegalovirus exposure and HLA in healthy donors. Only in-frame clones appear in the TCRdb table, and some are missing; sequencing was by immunoSEQ multiplex PCR. The table includes under 150,000 clones, 83% detected once. Sequencing input: PBMCs. Source of these receptors: a girl aged 2 to 9 in good health and CMV-seronegative. The conserved cysteine and the conserved F or W are not part of the CDR3 here. D genes are given only for firm matches.

v_gene	j_gene	d_gene	CDR3aa
TRBV2	TRBJ2-7	NA	AGGYSVYEQY
TRBV2	TRBJ1-1	NA	ASSGTPNEAF
TRBV6-1	TRBJ2-7	NA	ASSEVRGSYEQY
TRBV6-5	TRBJ2-7	TRBD2	ASSPSGGRSYEQY
TRBV5-1	TRBJ1-4	TRBD1	ASGRTGREKLF
TRBV5-4	TRBJ2-3	TRBD1	ASSLGQGGSDTQY
TRBV7-2	TRBJ1-1	NA	ASSYQGWNTEAF
TRBV7-2	TRBJ2-3	NA	ASSPRQGRVGADTQY
TRBV6-1	TRBJ1-6	NA	ASSEIMYGQANSPLH
TRBV11-3	TRBJ2-3	TRBD2	ASSPSGRGTDTQY
TRBV5-4	TRBJ2-5	TRBD2	ASSELAGATQETQY
TRBV30	NA	TRBD1	AWSVGGGTSGNTIY
TRBV7-3	TRBJ2-3	NA	ASSLLSDTQY
TRBV7-9	TRBJ2-1	NA	ATTRGGAYNEQF
TRBV9	TRBJ1-1	TRBD1	ASSAQTGTGGTEAF
TRBV7-2	TRBJ1-3	TRBD1	ASSLGGQARNTIY
TRBV7-8	TRBJ2-7	NA	ASSPPGHIYEQY
TRBV5-4	TRBJ2-1	NA	ASSSNRAYTQF